Sequencing of this T cell receptor beta chain was carried out in a study of CD8 T cells in ankylosing spondylitis. Whole-study findings and limits: What appeared characteristic of ankylosing spondylitis blood was a TCR beta motif of under 10 highly homologous variants. Earlier authors reported some of these motif variants in reactive arthritis synovial fluid and blood. A CD8+ phenotype characterized the disease-linked clones, which were relatively rare in peripheral blood. Reportedly, disease-linked clones are significantly enriched in ankylosing spondylitis patients' matched synovial fluid.

Trimming cost V 4 bases and J 3 bases, with 9 bases left between them. Germline CDR1 is SGHTA and CDR2 is FQGNSA. This CDR3 is built from 13 residues. Generation of TCR beta libraries employed quantitative 5'-RACE incorporating molecular barcodes. Each CDR3 protein is one row after TCRdb ran MiXCR on the 5' RACE reads. This sample has under 850,000 distinct CDR3 sequences, with roughly 19% found just once. The table lists this clonotype with a few counts. The antigen is undetermined. The chain is built from TRBV7-2 and TRBJ1-2; a weak D match, TRBD1 (6 bases). The sequence came from a male donor with ankylosing spondylitis. The sample was blood, either unsorted or a sorted T cell fraction (not recorded which). The CDR3 coding sequence is TGTGCCAGCAGCTCTGGGACACACTATGGCTACACCTTC. This encodes CASSSGTHYGYTF.